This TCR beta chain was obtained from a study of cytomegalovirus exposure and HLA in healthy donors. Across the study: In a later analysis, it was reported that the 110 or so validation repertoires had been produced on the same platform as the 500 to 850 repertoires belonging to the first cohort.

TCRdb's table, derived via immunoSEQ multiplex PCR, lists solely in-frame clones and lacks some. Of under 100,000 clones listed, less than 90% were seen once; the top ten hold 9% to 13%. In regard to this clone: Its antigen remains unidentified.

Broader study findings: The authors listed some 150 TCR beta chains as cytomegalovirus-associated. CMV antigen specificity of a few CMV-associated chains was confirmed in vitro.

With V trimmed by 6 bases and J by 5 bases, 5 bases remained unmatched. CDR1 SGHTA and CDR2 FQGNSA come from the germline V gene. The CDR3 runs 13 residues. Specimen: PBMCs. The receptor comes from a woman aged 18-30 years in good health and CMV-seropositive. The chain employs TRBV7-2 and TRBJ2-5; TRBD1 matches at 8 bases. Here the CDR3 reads CASSQGAGETQYF. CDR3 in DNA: TGTGCCAGCAGTCAGGGGGCCGGGGAGACCCAGTACTTC.